This T cell receptor (beta chain) is from a study of blood T cell repertoires in COVID-19. As processed by the authors: Estimation of nucleated cell counts relied on the amplification of reference gene primers. Profiling relied on immunoSEQ multiplex PCR, and the TCRdb table lists in-frame clones only, not all of them. The DNA gave D and trimming, while V, J and clone size come from that table. Found here are fewer than 100,000 clones, almost 85% of them singletons; the top ten hold 8.5% to 10%. This CDR3 has 16 amino acids. V was pared by 2 bases and J by 6 bases, with 6 bases of the junction left unmatched. Germline assignment: CDR1 LNHDA and CDR2 SQIVND (reference sequence).

The chain is built from TRBV19 and TRBJ1-6; 8 bases align to TRBD1. This clonotype originated in a man aged 50 to 60 with COVID-19, enrolled during active disease. Input material: peripheral blood. The CDR3 region is CASSILGTGLNSPLHF. The CDR3, as DNA: TGTGCCAGTAGTATACTCGGGACAGGCCTTAATTCACCCCTCCACTTT.